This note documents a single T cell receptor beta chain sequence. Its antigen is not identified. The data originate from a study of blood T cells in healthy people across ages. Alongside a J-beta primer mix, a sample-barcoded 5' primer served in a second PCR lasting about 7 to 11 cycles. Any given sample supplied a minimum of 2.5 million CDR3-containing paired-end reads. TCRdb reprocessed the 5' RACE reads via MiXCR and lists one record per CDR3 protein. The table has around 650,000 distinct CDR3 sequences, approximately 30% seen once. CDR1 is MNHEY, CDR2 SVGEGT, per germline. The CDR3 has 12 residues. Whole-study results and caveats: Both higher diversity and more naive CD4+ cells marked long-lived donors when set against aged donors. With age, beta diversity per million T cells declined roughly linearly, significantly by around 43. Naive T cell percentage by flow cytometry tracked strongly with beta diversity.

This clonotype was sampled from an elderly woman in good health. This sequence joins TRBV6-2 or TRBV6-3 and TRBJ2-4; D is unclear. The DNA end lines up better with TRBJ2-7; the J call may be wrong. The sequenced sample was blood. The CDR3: CASSYIFYEQYF. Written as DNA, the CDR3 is TGTGCCAGCAGTTACATATTCTACGAGCAGTACTTC.